Sequencing of this TCR beta chain was carried out in a study of cytotoxic CD8 clonotypes in ibrutinib-treated CLL. TCRdb's copy holds only in-frame clones and misses some; the assay was immunoSEQ multiplex PCR. This sample has some 200,000 clones, with around 70% found just once. The CDR3 runs to 16 residues. Between the trimmed V and J ends, which lost 3 bases and 1 base, there was a span of 17 bases. Per the germline V gene, CDR1 is SGHRS and CDR2 is YFSETQ. The study, taken as a whole, reports: Clonality was elevated at ibrutinib response and had returned toward baseline at progression. Clonality correlated strongly with circulating CD8+ T cells and exceeded age-matched healthy donors at baseline.

Remarks on this clone: Antigen unknown.

The material was PBMCs, obtained after 12 months of ibrutinib treatment. The sequence derives from a human donor with chronic lymphocytic leukemia. The V and J genes are TRBV5-1 and TRBJ2-7; D might be TRBD2 (6 bases). DNA for the CDR3: TGCGCCAGCAGCTCGACCCGGGGGACCCTTTCCTACGAGCAGTACTTC. Encoded protein: CASSSTRGTLSYEQYF.